This TCR beta chain was documented in a study of cytomegalovirus exposure and HLA in healthy donors. The PCR ran on 60 Vbeta and 13 Jbeta primers. Some clones are missing from TCRdb's copy, which holds only in-frame ones; the method was immunoSEQ multiplex PCR. The data show approximately 150,000 clones, with 80% seen just once and approximately 15% held by the top ten. The CDR3 is made up of 14 amino acids. Trimming took off 4 bases at V and 2 bases at J, with 11 bases between the two ends. Germline CDR1 reads MNHEY; CDR2 reads SVGAGI. The clonotype was recovered from a middle-aged woman in good health and CMV-seronegative. This rearrangement joins TRBV6-5 to TRBJ1-2; unclear D gene. The sequenced sample was PBMCs. The CDR3, as DNA: TGTGCCAGCAGTTCCGCGAAGTCAAACTATGGCTACACCTTC. It codes for CASSSAKSNYGYTF.